A selection of T cell receptor beta chains follows, all from one sample in a study of response to subunit inactivated influenza vaccine. Via MiXCR, TCRdb re-called the RT-PCR reads, giving one row per CDR3 protein. The profile shows fewer than 600,000 distinct CDR3 sequences, less than 7.5% of them singletons. The sequencing here drew on PBMCs from blood, taken 23 months after vaccination. These receptors came from a man aged 45 to 70 who received an inactivated influenza vaccine. Each CDR3 is given without its conserved first and last residue. Each record gives: V gene, J gene, CDR3 protein.

>TRBV5-6|TRBJ2-5
ASSLGQGASTQY
>TRBV12-3/TRBV12-4|TRBJ1-6
ASSLGQGLNSPLH
>TRBV20-1|TRBJ2-7
SAKNRASSYEQY
>TRBV7-8|TRBJ2-4
ASRPSGQGKNIQY
>TRBV20-1|TRBJ2-1
SYSGSGSGHEQF
>TRBV7-2|TRBJ2-5
ASSTRTSAQY
>TRBV7-6|TRBJ2-1
ASSLDLLAGGKEQF
>TRBV7-2|TRBJ1-6
ASSLSQTYSPLH
>TRBV25-1|TRBJ2-4
ASSDPGQIENIQY
>TRBV6-1|TRBJ2-1
ASSRAGGPWYNEQF
>TRBV7-9|TRBJ1-2
ASSLGQGRPNYGYT
>TRBV20-1|TRBJ2-1
SARLAGVVNNEQF
>TRBV7-8|TRBJ1-4
ASSLARGFGEKLF
>TRBV20-1|TRBJ1-1
SAGRGAIMNTEAF
>TRBV7-2|TRBJ2-5
ASSFRVAGSLRPQETQY
>TRBV7-6|TRBJ2-7
ASSLGTMGTQY